A single sample is the source of the 19 T cell receptor beta chains below, sequenced in a study of control samples from healthy donors and cancer patients. Produced via immunoSEQ multiplex PCR; TCRdb's table is partial and in-frame only. The sample lists roughly 120,000 clones; approximately 90% were seen once. The sequencing sample was made of blood. These receptors were obtained from a human donor in good health. The donor label of this sample is uncertain.

The CDR3 nucleotides read TGTGCCAGCAGCTTTAGCGGGGCAGATACGCAGTATTTT. Amino acids: CASSFSGADTQYF. The chain joins TRBV5-6 to TRBJ2-3, with TRBD2 matching 8 bases. The CDR3 covers 13 residues. Losses at the gene ends were 2 bases for V and 4 bases for J; bases not matched to a gene: 0. From germline, CDR1 is SGHDT and CDR2 YYEEEE.

The chain employs TRBV11-2 and TRBJ2-7, with D perhaps matching TRBD2 (6 bases). The V and J ends lost 4 bases and 6 bases respectively, with 13 bases between them. The CDR3 is made up of 13 amino acids. CDR1 and CDR2 (germline): SGHAT, FQNNGV. The CDR3 region is CASSSPLGGEQYF. The CDR3, as DNA: TGTGCCAGCAGCTCCCCCCTCGGGGGCGAGCAGTACTTC.

The chain links TRBV5-1 to TRBJ2-7; TRBD1 might be the D (6 bases). This CDR3 contains 14 residues. The germline CDR1 and CDR2 sequences are SGHRS and YFSETQ. Trimming left V 5 bases short and J 0 bases short, with 12 bases between. The CDR3 region has the DNA TGCGCCAGCAGACCTTGGACAGACTCCTACGAGCAGTACTTC. Protein: CASRPWTDSYEQYF.

CDR3 residues: CASSLGRGGYEQYF. CDR3 DNA: TGTGCCAGCAGCTTGGGCAGGGGCGGATACGAGCAGTACTTC. The chain links TRBV5-8 to TRBJ2-7; TRBD1 might be the D (6 bases). The germline gives CDR1 SGHTS, CDR2 YDEGEE. Deletions cut 0 bases from V and 4 bases from J, with 11 bases between. The CDR3 contains 14 residues.

In this sample, this clone turned up once. This sequence joins TRBV7-9 and TRBJ1-4; TRBD1 agrees at 10 bases. The germline V gene encodes CDR1 SEHNR and CDR2 FQNEAQ (reference sequence). CDR3 length: 14 amino acids. J gave up 8 bases and V 3 bases, and 3 bases lay outside the gene matches. The CDR3 region is CASSFDRGREKLFF. The CDR3 nucleotides read TGTGCCAGCAGCTTTGACAGGGGGCGCGAAAAACTGTTTTTT.

This clone appeared a few times. V is TRBV5-5 and J is TRBJ2-5; D unclear. CDR3 length: 13 residues. Germline CDR1 reads SGHKS; CDR2 reads YYEKEE (reference sequence). Deletions cut 4 bases from V and 0 bases from J, with 7 bases between. The CDR3 protein is CASSQSYQETQYF. The CDR3 DNA is TGTGCCAGCAGCCAATCGTACCAAGAGACCCAGTACTTC.

The chain combines TRBV2 with TRBJ2-1; D remains unclear. Germline CDR1 is SNHLY and CDR2 is FYNNEI. V was cut by 7 bases and J by 0 bases, with 7 bases left in between. This CDR3 contains 13 residues. The CDR3 protein is CASTQSSYNEQFF. As DNA, the CDR3 is TGTGCCAGCACACAGAGCTCCTACAATGAGCAGTTCTTC.

The chain links TRBV6-4 to TRBJ2-2; D is possibly TRBD2 (6 bases). Deletions cut 6 bases from V and 0 bases from J, with 14 bases between. CDR1 is MRHNA and CDR2 is SNTAGT in the germline V gene. CDR3 length: 16 amino acids. In DNA, the CDR3 is TGTGCCAGCAGCGCCGGGACTCATACGAACACCGGGGAGCTGTTTTTT. Amino acids: CASSAGTHTNTGELFF.

The V gene is TRBV10-1, the J gene TRBJ2-2; 7 positions agree with TRBD1. V lost 6 bases to trimming and J lost 0 bases; unmatched junction nucleotides: 4. Per the germline V gene, CDR1 is WNHNN and CDR2 is SYGVQD (reference sequence). The CDR3 has 15 amino acids. The CDR3 loop is CASSRDSANTGELFF. In DNA, the CDR3 is TGCGCCAGCAGCCGGGACAGCGCGAACACCGGGGAGCTGTTTTTT.

By frequency in the sample, this clone is medium-sized. The chain links TRBV19 to TRBJ1-5; tentative D call: TRBD1 (5 bases). The germline V and J ends were trimmed by 10 bases and 1 base, with 14 bases remaining between them. Germline assignment: CDR1 LNHDA and CDR2 SQIVND (reference sequence). The CDR3 loop spans 14 amino acids. The DNA of the CDR3 is TGTGCCACTTGGACCCGGGACAGCAATCAGCCCCAGCATTTT. The encoded protein is CATWTRDSNQPQHF.

The genes are TRBV30 and TRBJ1-1; D not resolved. V lost 0 bases and J lost 6, with 17 bases in between. The germline V gene encodes CDR1 GTSNPN and CDR2 SVGIG (reference sequence). This CDR3 has 15 residues. CDR3 protein: CAWSVIRYVSPEAFF. The CDR3 nucleotides read TGTGCCTGGAGTGTTATCCGGTATGTGTCCCCTGAAGCTTTCTTT.

The count of this clone is one. The CDR3 nucleotides read TGCAGCGTTTCAGGAAGGGAAGACACAGATACGCAGTATTTT. This translates into CSVSGREDTDTQYF. V is TRBV29-1 and J is TRBJ2-3; D is ambiguous. Trimming removed 5 bases at V and 2 bases at J, with 14 bases between. Germline V lookup: CDR1 SQVTM, CDR2 ANQGSEA. The CDR3 covers 14 residues.

The rearrangement links TRBV12-3 or TRBV12-4 to TRBJ2-1; D is unresolved. V was shortened by 6 bases and J by 7 bases, with 13 bases between the two germline ends. The CDR3 length is 13 residues. For the CDR3, the DNA is TGTGCCAGCAGCTTCTGGGGTGGGAATGAGCAGTTCTTC. Its protein is CASSFWGGNEQFF.

The gene calls are TRBV6-5 and TRBJ2-3, with TRBD2 matching 10 bases. Germline loops: CDR1 MNHEY, CDR2 SVGAGI. Trimming at V came to 5 bases and at J to 4 bases, leaving 6 bases not matched to a gene. The CDR3 loop spans 15 amino acids. The CDR3 region has the DNA TGTGCCAGCAGTCCTCGGACTAGCGGTGCAGATACGCAGTATTTT. It codes for CASSPRTSGADTQYF.

This chain joins TRBV7-8 and TRBJ1-5, with D tentatively TRBD1 (6 bases). The CDR3 spans 13 residues. Germline values: CDR1 SGHVS, CDR2 FQNEAQ. Trimming took off 1 base at V and 7 bases at J, with 8 bases between the two ends. CDR3 sequence: CASSLGQVQPQHF. The CDR3 DNA sequence: TGTGCCAGCAGCTTAGGACAGGTACAGCCCCAGCATTTT.

The chain couples TRBV5-4 to TRBJ2-6; 7 bases match TRBD1. The CDR3 extends over 16 amino acids. Per germline, CDR1 SGHNT and CDR2 YYREEE (reference sequence). V lost 5 bases and J lost 4; bases outside the gene matches: 9. The CDR3 spells CASRLDRATGANVLTF. For the CDR3, the DNA is TGTGCCAGCAGGCTCGACAGGGCGACCGGGGCCAACGTCCTGACTTTC.

The chain uses TRBV2 and TRBJ2-4, with 11 bases matching TRBD2. CDR3 size: 17 residues. Per the germline V gene, CDR1 is SNHLY and CDR2 is FYNNEI. Losses at the gene ends were 6 bases for V and 7 bases for J; bases not matched to a gene: 14. CDR3 sequence (DNA): TGTGCCAGCAGGTCCACCGGGACTAGCGGACGTCTTAACATTCAGTACTTC. It codes for CASRSTGTSGRLNIQYF.

V is TRBV6-6 and J is TRBJ1-1; 7 nucleotides align to TRBD1. The CDR3 is 15 residues long. The V segment lost 6 bases and the J segment 11 bases; nucleotides outside the gene matches: 18. Germline lookup yields CDR1 MNHNY and CDR2 SVGAGI (reference sequence). The CDR3 loop is CASSTQTVGGAGAFF. CDR3 DNA sequence: TGTGCCAGCAGCACACAGACAGTAGGGGGCGCGGGGGCTTTCTTT.

J is TRBJ2-3 and V is TRBV5-5; D is undetermined. Germline CDR1 SGHKS, CDR2 YYEKEE (reference sequence). The CDR3 spans 16 residues. V was clipped by 3 bases and J by 0 bases, with 14 bases between them. The DNA for the CDR3 is TGTGCCAGCAGCTCTCGAACTATGGCTAGCACAGATACGCAGTATTTT. Translated: CASSSRTMASTDTQYF. Looking up the rest from reference TRBV5-5 and TRBJ2-3 gives the full variable domain: DAGVTQSPTHLIKTRGQQVTLRCSPISGHKSVSWYQQVLGQGPQFIFQYYEKEERGRGNFPDRFSARQFPNYSSELNVNALLLGDSALYLCASSSRTMASTDTQYFGPGTRLTVL.